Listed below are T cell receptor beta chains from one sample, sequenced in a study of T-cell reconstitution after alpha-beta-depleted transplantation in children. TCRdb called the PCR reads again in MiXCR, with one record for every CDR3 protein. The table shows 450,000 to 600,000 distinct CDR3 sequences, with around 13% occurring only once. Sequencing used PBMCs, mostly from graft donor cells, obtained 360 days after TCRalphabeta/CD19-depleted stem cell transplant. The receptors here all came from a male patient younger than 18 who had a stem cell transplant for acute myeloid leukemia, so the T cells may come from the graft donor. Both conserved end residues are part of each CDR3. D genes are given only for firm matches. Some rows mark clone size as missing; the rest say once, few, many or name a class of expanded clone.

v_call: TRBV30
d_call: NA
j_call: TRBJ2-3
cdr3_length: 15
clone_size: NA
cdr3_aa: CAWTPRLEITDTQYF
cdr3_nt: TGTGCCTGGACTCCAAGACTGGAAATCACAGATACGCAGTATTTT

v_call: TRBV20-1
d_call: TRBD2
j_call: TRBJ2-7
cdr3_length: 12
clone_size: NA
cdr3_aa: CSVSGRVFEQYF
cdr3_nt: TGCAGCGTTAGCGGGAGGGTCTTCGAGCAGTACTTC

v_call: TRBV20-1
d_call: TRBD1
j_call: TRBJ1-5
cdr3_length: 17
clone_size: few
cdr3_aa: CSALSGTGPYSNQPQHF
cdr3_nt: TGCAGTGCTCTCTCCGGGACAGGGCCTTATAGCAATCAGCCCCAGCATTTT

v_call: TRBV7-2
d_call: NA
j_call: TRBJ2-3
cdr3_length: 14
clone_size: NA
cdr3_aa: CASSLNRATDTQYF
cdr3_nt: TGTGCCAGCAGCTTGAACAGGGCGACAGATACGCAGTATTTT

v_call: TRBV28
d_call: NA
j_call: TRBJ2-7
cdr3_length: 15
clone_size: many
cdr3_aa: CASSLLVRESSEQYF
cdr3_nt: TGTGCCAGCAGTTTATTGGTCAGGGAGAGTAGCGAGCAGTACTTC

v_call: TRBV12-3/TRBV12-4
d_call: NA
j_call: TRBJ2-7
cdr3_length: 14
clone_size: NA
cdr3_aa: CASSFWTPPYEQYF
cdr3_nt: TGTGCCAGCAGTTTCTGGACACCTCCCTACGAGCAGTACTTC

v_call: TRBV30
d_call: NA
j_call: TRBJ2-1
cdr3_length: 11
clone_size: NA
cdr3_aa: CAWRRWSEQFF
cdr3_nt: TGTGCCTGGAGGCGGTGGAGTGAGCAGTTCTTC

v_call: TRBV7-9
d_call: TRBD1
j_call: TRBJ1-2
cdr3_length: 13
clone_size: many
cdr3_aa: CASSWTGATGYTF
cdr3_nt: TGTGCCAGCAGCTGGACAGGGGCCACTGGCTACACCTTC

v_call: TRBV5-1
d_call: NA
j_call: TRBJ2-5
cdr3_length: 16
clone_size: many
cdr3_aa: CASSPYSGHYQETQYF
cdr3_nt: TGCGCCAGCAGCCCATATTCAGGGCATTACCAAGAGACCCAGTACTTC

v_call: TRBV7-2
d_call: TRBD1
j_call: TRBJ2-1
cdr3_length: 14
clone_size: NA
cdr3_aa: CASSVDRGNNEQFF
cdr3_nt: TGTGCCAGCAGCGTAGACAGGGGTAACAATGAGCAGTTCTTC

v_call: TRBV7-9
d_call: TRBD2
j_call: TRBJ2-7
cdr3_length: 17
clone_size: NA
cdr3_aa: CASSLGPGTSGMYEQYF
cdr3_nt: TGTGCCAGCAGCTTGGGGCCCGGGACTAGCGGGATGTACGAGCAGTACTTC

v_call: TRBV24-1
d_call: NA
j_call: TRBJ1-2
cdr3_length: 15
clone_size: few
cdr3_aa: CATSDLRGPPYGYTF
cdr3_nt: TGTGCCACCAGTGACCTTAGGGGACCCCCCTATGGCTACACCTTC

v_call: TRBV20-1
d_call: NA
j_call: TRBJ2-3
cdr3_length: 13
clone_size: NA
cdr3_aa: CSAEDRVTDTQYF
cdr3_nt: TGCAGTGCCGAGGACAGAGTTACAGATACGCAGTATTTT

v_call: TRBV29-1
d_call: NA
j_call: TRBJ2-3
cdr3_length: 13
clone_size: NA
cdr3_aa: CSVEVRNTDTQYF
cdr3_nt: TGCAGCGTTGAAGTGAGGAACACAGATACGCAGTATTTT